The next 14 T cell receptor beta chains were all read from a single sample in a study of blood T cell repertoires in COVID-19. Profiled with immunoSEQ multiplex PCR; TCRdb holds only in-frame clones, not every one. The profile covers fewer than 400,000 clones, with about 86% appearing a single time and 2.5% to 3% taken by the ten largest. Sequenced sample: peripheral blood. The receptors derive from a man aged 25-45 years with active or convalescent COVID-19.

The chain uses TRBV11-2 and TRBJ2-5, with 13 bases that match TRBD2. In germline, CDR1 is SGHAT, CDR2 FQNNGV. The CDR3 is 16 amino acids. V trimming: 0 bases; J trimming: 9 bases; junction bases outside the gene matches: 7. CDR3 loop: CASSLDWTSGRTAQYF. As DNA, the CDR3 is TGTGCCAGCAGCTTAGATTGGACTAGCGGGAGAACGGCCCAGTACTTC.

The chain couples TRBV4-3 to TRBJ2-2, with 8 bases lining up with TRBD2. CDR3 length: 15 residues. Germline V gives CDR1 LGHNA, CDR2 YSLEER. V gave up 5 bases and J gave up 1 base; unmatched junction bases: 3. Written as DNA, the CDR3 is TGCGCCAGCAGCAAGGGGACTAGGAACACCGGGGAGCTGTTTTTT. Translating it yields CASSKGTRNTGELFF.

The chain joins TRBV7-9 to TRBJ2-5; TRBD2 matches 9 bases. V was pared by 5 bases and J by 4 bases, with 14 bases of the junction left unmatched. The CDR3 has 17 residues. The germline gives CDR1 SEHNR, CDR2 FQNEAQ (reference sequence). The CDR3 loop is CASSPGFSGSSIETQYF. CDR3 coding DNA: TGTGCCAGCAGCCCGGGGTTTAGCGGGAGTTCTATAGAGACCCAGTACTTC. Filled out from reference TRBV7-9 and TRBJ2-5, the complete variable domain reads DTGVSQNPRHKITKRGQNVTFRCDPISEHNRLYWYRQTLGQGPEFLTYFQNEAQLEKSRLLSDRFSAERPKGSFSTLEIQRTEQGDSAMYLCASSPGFSGSSIETQYFGPGTRLLVL.

The genes are TRBV27 and TRBJ1-2, with TRBD1 identical over 7 bases. Germline V gene data show CDR1 as MNHEY and CDR2 as SMNVEV (reference sequence). The junction had 5 bases not matched to a gene; V was cut back by 5 bases and J by 2 bases. The CDR3 consists of 14 residues. CDR3 amino acids: CASSQGTVNYGYTF. DNA of the CDR3: TGTGCCAGCAGTCAAGGGACAGTCAACTATGGCTACACCTTC.

The chain links TRBV27 to TRBJ2-7; 10 bases agree with TRBD1. Germline V gene sequence: CDR1 MNHEY, CDR2 SMNVEV (reference sequence). The CDR3 is made up of 16 amino acids. J was trimmed by 6 bases and V by 6 bases; bases with no gene match: 14. The CDR3 loop reads CASSPSGGQGSGEQYF. The CDR3 region has the DNA TGTGCCAGCAGCCCCTCGGGGGGACAGGGGTCGGGCGAGCAGTACTTC.

This chain uses TRBV29-1 with TRBJ1-2; tentatively, D is TRBD1 (5 bases). The CDR3 runs to 13 residues. CDR1 and CDR2 (germline): SQVTM, ANQGSEA. V lost 6 bases, J lost 7 bases, and 18 bases lay in between. Here the CDR3 reads CSVLMTASAGYTF. Written as DNA, the CDR3 is TGCAGCGTCCTAATGACAGCCTCGGCTGGCTACACCTTC.

The chain carries TRBV3-1 (or the pseudogene TRBV3-2) and TRBJ2-4; D not certain. Per the germline V gene, CDR1 is LGHDT and CDR2 is YNNKEL (reference sequence). The CDR3 is 16 amino acids. The V end was cut by 0 bases, the J end by 1 base, with 10 bases between. The CDR3 DNA reads as TGTGCCAGCAGCCAAGATCCCGGGTCGGCCAAAAACATTCAGTACTTC. The encoded protein is CASSQDPGSAKNIQYF.

This sequence joins TRBV27 and TRBJ2-7; 10 positions agree with TRBD2. The junction had 4 bases not matched to a gene; V was cut back by 4 bases and J by 4 bases. The CDR3 has 14 residues. Germline values: CDR1 MNHEY, CDR2 SMNVEV (reference sequence). The CDR3 reads CASSSSGGRYEQYF. Written as DNA, the CDR3 is TGTGCCAGCAGTTCTAGCGGGGGTCGATACGAGCAGTACTTC.

The chain has TRBV5-1 and TRBJ1-5; 9 bases map to TRBD1. The V segment lost 0 bases and the J segment 5 bases; nucleotides outside the gene matches: 6. This CDR3 has 16 residues. Germline V lookup: CDR1 SGHRS, CDR2 YFSETQ. DNA of the CDR3: TGCGCCAGCAGCTTGGGGACAGGGGCAGAGCATCAGCCCCAGCATTTT. The encoded protein is CASSLGTGAEHQPQHF. The entire variable domain, with the rest obtained from reference TRBV5-1 and TRBJ1-5, is as follows: KAGVTQTPRYLIKTRGQQVTLSCSPISGHRSVSWYQQTPGQGLQFLFEYFSETQRNKGNFPGRFSGRQFSNSRSEMNVSTLELGDSALYLCASSLGTGAEHQPQHFGDGTRLSIL.

V is TRBV7-3 and J is TRBJ2-4; tentative D call: TRBD1 (5 bases). The V and J ends lost 9 bases and 0 bases respectively, with 12 bases between them. The CDR3 consists of 14 residues. Germline V CDR1 and CDR2: SGHTA, FQGTGA. CDR3 in DNA: TGTGCCAGTCTGGTAGGGGTAGCCAAAAACATTCAGTACTTC. Its translation: CASLVGVAKNIQYF.

The V gene is TRBV11-2, the J gene TRBJ2-1; 7 bases map to TRBD2. CDR1 and CDR2 from the germline V gene are SGHAT and FQNNGV. V was pared by 0 bases and J by 3 bases, with 2 bases of the junction left unmatched. This CDR3 is built from 15 residues. CDR3 coding DNA: TGTGCCAGCAGCTTAGATAGCGGGCTCTACAATGAGCAGTTCTTC. Protein: CASSLDSGLYNEQFF.

V gene TRBV5-1 combines with J gene TRBJ1-1, with TRBD1 identical over 7 bases. V gave up 9 bases and J gave up 8 bases; unmatched junction bases: 10. From germline, CDR1 is SGHRS and CDR2 YFSETQ. There are 12 residues in the CDR3. The chain's CDR3 is CAKNRQGAEAFF. CDR3 DNA: TGCGCCAAAAACCGACAGGGAGCAGAAGCTTTCTTT.

This sequence joins TRBV12-5 and TRBJ2-2; 8 bases are shared with TRBD1. The germline V gene encodes CDR1 LGHNT and CDR2 FRNRAP. CDR3 length: 15 amino acids. Trimming took 5 bases from V and 6 from J; bases not matched to a gene: 8. The CDR3 loop reads CASGTDRGIPGELFF. CDR3 sequence (DNA): TGTGCTAGTGGTACCGACAGGGGCATCCCCGGGGAGCTGTTTTTT.

The chain couples TRBV5-1 to TRBJ2-3, with 10 bases matching TRBD1. Unmatched junction bases numbered 7, after V lost 3 bases and J lost 6 bases. The germline V gene has CDR1 SGHRS and CDR2 YFSETQ. This CDR3 region has 15 residues. CDR3: CASSYGTGVSDTQYF. DNA of the CDR3: TGCGCCAGCAGCTATGGGACAGGGGTATCTGATACGCAGTATTTT.